This T cell receptor (beta chain) was identified during a study of T cells after yellow fever vaccination. Comment on this clonotype: Its antigen is currently unknown.

CDR3 length equals 11 residues. Germline CDR1 reads DFQATT; CDR2 reads SNEGSKA (reference sequence). The germline V and J ends were trimmed by 7 bases and 3 bases, with 8 bases remaining between them. Template-switching 5'RACE yielded the TCR cDNA; a universal primer site and UMIs were added in the process. TCRdb recomputed calls from the 5' RACE reads with MiXCR, one row per CDR3 protein. The sample records 450,000 to 550,000 distinct CDR3 sequences, 20% to 25% being singletons. Overall study findings and caveats: Most primary-vaccination clones reappeared after the booster (more than 95% CD4, about 88% CD8).

V usage is TRBV20-1 and J usage is TRBJ2-3, with D perhaps matching TRBD1 (6 bases). The origin of this receptor is a man between 18 and 35 years old who received the YFV17D yellow fever vaccine. This material consisted of PBMCs, taken less than 25 days after the first yellow fever vaccination. DNA for the CDR3: TGCAGTGGGACAGCTACAGATACGCAGTATTTT. Its translation is CSGTATDTQYF.